The clone carrying this T cell receptor (beta chain) was seen a handful of times. This sample was taken from a study of blood T cell repertoires in COVID-19. The overall study: From the United States, Italy and Spain came samples of acute and convalescent COVID-19.

Participants' reported clinical history set cohort assignment. The authors' processing: The authors estimated nucleated cell counts from reference gene primer amplification. Generated by immunoSEQ multiplex PCR, the TCRdb table keeps only in-frame clones and is missing some. For V, J and clone size, that table is used; D and trimming come from the DNA. The table lists fewer than 350,000 clones, roughly 85% of them singletons. Trimming removed 5 bases at V and 1 base at J, with 12 bases between. CDR3 size: 16 residues. Germline V gene lookup returns CDR1 SNHLY and CDR2 FYNNEI. The TCR was taken from a woman aged 45-60 years who had recovered from COVID-19. The sample taken for sequencing was PBMCs or T cells enriched from blood (not recorded which). The chain joins TRBV2 to TRBJ2-6; TRBD1 is a possible D gene (6 bases). The CDR3 here is CASSLQGGSGANVLTF. The CDR3 nucleotides are TGTGCCAGCAGTCTACAGGGTGGGTCTGGGGCCAACGTCCTGACTTTC.